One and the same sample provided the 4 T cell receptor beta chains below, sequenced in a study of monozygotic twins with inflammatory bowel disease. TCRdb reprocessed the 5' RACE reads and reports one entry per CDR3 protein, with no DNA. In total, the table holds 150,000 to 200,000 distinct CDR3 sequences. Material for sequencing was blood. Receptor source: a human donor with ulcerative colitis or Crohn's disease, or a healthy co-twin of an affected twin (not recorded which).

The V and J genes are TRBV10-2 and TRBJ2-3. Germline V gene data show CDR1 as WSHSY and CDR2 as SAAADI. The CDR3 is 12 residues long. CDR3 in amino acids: CASSESGDTQYF.

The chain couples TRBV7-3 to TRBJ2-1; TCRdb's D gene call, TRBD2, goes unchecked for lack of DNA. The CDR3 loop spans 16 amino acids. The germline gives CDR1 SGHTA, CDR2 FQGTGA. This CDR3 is CASSPLTSGGYNEQFF.

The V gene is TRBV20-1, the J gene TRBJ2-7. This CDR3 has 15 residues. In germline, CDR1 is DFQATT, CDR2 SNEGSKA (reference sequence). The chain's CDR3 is CSARGALTKAYEQYF.

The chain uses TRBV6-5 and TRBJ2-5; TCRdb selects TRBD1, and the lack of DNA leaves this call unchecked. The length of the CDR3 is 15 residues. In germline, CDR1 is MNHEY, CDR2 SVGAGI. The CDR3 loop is CASSYSSDRGETQYF.